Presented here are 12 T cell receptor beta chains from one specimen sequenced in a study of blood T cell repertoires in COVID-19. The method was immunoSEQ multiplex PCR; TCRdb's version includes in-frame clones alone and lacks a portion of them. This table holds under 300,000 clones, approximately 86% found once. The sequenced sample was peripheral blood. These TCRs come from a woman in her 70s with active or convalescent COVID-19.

In DNA form, the CDR3 reads TGTGCCAGCAGCCAAGATCGGCGCTTAAGGACAGGGGTTAATTCACCCCTCCACTTT. Its protein product is CASSQDRRLRTGVNSPLHF. J is TRBJ1-6 and V is TRBV3-1 (or the pseudogene TRBV3-2); 9 bases fit TRBD1. The CDR3 runs to 19 residues. The J segment lost 6 bases and the V segment lost 0 bases, leaving 12 bases of the junction unmatched. CDR1 is LGHDT and CDR2 is YNNKEL in the germline V gene (reference sequence).

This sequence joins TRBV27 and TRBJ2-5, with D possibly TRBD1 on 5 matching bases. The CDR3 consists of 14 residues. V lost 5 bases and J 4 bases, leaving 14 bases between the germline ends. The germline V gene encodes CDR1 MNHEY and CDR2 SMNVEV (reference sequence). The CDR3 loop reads CASSDSYEGETQYF. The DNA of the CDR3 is TGTGCCAGCAGTGACAGCTACGAAGGAGAGACCCAGTACTTC.

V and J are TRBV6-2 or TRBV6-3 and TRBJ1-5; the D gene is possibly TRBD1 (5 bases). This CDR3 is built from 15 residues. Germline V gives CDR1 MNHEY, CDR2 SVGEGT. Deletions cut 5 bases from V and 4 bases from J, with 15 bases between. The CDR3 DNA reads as TGTGCCAGCAGTCGTGTGGTGCAGGGTAATCAGCCCCAGCATTTT. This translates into CASSRVVQGNQPQHF.

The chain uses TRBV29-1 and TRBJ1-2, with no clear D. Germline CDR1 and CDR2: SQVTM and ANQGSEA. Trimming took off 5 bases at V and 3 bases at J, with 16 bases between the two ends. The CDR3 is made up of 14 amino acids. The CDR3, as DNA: TGCAGCGTTCCGAACCCTAGGGAGGACTATGGCTACACCTTC. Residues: CSVPNPREDYGYTF.

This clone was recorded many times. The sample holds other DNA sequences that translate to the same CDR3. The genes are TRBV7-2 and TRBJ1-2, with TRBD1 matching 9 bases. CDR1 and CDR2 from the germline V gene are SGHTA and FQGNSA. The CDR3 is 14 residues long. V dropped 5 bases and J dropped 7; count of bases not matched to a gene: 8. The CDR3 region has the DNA TGTGCCAGCAGCCCACGGGGACAGGGCGGTGGCTACACCTTC. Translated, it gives CASSPRGQGGGYTF.

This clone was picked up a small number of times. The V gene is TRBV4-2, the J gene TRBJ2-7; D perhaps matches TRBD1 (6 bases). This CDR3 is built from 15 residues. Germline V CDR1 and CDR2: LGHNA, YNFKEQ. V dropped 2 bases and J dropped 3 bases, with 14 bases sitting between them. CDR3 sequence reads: CASSQTPRGDYEQYF. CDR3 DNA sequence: TGTGCCAGCAGCCAAACCCCCAGGGGAGACTACGAGCAGTACTTC.

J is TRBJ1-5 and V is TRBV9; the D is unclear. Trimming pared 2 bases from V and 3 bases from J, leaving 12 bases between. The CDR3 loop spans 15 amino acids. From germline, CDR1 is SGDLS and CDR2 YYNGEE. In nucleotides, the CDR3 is TGTGCCAGCAGCGTCGGAGGTGGACCCAATCAGCCCCAGCATTTT. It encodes CASSVGGGPNQPQHF.

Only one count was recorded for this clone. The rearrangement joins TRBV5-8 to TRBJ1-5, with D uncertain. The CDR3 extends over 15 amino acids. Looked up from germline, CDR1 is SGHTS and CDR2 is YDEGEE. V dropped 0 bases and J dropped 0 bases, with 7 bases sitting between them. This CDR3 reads CASSLELRSNQPQHF. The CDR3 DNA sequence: TGTGCCAGCAGCTTGGAGCTGCGTAGCAATCAGCCCCAGCATTTT.

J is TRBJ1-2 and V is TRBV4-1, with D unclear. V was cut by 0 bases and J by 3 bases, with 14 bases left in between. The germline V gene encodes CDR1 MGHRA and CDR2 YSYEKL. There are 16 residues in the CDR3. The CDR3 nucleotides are TGCGCCAGCAGCCAAGATGCGGGCAGTTCCTACTATGGCTACACCTTC. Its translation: CASSQDAGSSYYGYTF.

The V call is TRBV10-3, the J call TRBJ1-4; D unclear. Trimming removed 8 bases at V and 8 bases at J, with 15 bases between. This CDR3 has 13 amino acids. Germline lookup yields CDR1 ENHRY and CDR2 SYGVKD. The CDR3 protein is CAIASAVEEKLFF. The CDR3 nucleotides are TGTGCCATCGCCTCTGCCGTCGAGGAAAAACTGTTTTTT.

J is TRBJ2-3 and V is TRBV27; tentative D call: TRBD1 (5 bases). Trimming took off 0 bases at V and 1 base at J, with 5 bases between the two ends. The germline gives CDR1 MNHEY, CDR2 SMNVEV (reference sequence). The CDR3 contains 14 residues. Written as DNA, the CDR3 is TGTGCCAGCAGTTTATCAGGGGGCACAGATACGCAGTATTTT. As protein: CASSLSGGTDTQYF.

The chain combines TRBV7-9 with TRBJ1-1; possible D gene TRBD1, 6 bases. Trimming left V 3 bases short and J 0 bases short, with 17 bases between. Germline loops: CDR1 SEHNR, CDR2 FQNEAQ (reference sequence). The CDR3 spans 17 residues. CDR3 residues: CASSLDSWGMVNTEAFF. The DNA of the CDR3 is TGTGCCAGCAGCTTGGACAGTTGGGGAATGGTGAACACTGAAGCTTTCTTT.